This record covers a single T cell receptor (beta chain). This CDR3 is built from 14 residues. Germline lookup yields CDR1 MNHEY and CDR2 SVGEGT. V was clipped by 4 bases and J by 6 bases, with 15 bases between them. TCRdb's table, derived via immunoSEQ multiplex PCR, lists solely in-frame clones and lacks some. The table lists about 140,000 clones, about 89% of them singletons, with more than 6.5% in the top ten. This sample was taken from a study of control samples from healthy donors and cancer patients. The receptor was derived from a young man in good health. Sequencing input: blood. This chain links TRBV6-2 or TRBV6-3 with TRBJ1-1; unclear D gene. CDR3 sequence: CASSSGPGRPEAFF. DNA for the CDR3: TGTGCCAGCAGTTCTGGGCCGGGGAGGCCTGAAGCTTTCTTT.